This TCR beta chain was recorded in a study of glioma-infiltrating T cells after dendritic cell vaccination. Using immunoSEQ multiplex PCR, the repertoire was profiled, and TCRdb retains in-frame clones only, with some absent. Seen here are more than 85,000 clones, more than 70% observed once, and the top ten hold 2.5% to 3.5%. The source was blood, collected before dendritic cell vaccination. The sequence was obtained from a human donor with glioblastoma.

CDR3 in amino acids: CASSYSDWDRGGYF. DNA for the CDR3: TGTGCCAGCAGTTATTCAGATTGGGACAGGGGAGGGTACTTC. The chain joins TRBV6-6 to TRBJ2-7, with TRBD1 matching over 10 bases. The germline V gene has CDR1 MNHNY and CDR2 SVGAGI (reference sequence). The CDR3 runs 14 residues. V trimming: 3 bases; J trimming: 12 bases; junction bases outside the gene matches: 11.